The 20 T cell receptor beta chains listed next were all sequenced from one sample in a study of cytomegalovirus exposure and HLA in healthy donors (dated 2017 in TCRdb). The library was built by means of the immunoSEQ multiplex PCR assay. For the multiplex PCR, a mixture combining 60 forward primers for TCR Vbeta segments and 13 reverse primers for TCR Jbeta segments was used. TCRdb re-hosts the immuneACCESS table, in-frame sequences only. Its copies lack some clones; in the studies checked, an unresolved V gene accounts for under half of them, and the cause for the rest is not known. The sample table shows roughly 98,000 clones, and roughly 70% are seen once. Less than 2.5% of the sample rests with the top ten. Source material: PBMCs. The receptors here all came from a man aged 45 to 65 in good health and CMV-seronegative.

The count of this clone is one. In DNA, the CDR3 is TGTGCCAGCAGTTTATATTTTACAGGGGGCAGGGGAACCGGGGAGCTGTTTTTT. Encoded protein: CASSLYFTGGRGTGELFF. The chain couples TRBV28 to TRBJ2-2; 9 bases match TRBD1. Per germline, CDR1 MDHEN and CDR2 SYDVKM. V dropped 1 base and J dropped 5; count of bases not matched to a gene: 11. This CDR3 has 18 amino acids.

The chain recombines TRBV28 with TRBJ1-5, with 8 bases identical to TRBD1. The CDR3 has 16 amino acids. The germline gives CDR1 MDHEN, CDR2 SYDVKM. V shed 4 bases and J 4 bases; nucleotides not matched to a gene: 9. CDR3 sequence: CASSSGQGDWNQPQHF. CDR3 nucleotide sequence: TGTGCCAGCAGTTCCGGACAGGGCGATTGGAATCAGCCCCAGCATTTT.

This clone was recorded a few times. The rearrangement uses TRBV7-6 and TRBJ2-7; D might be TRBD2 (5 bases). This CDR3 has 17 residues. Between the trimmed V and J ends, which lost 5 bases and 0 bases, there was a span of 20 bases. CDR1 is SGHVS, CDR2 FNYEAQ, per germline. The chain's CDR3 is CASSLVAQDLSSYEQYF. The CDR3, as DNA: TGTGCCAGCAGCCTAGTAGCGCAGGATTTAAGCTCCTACGAGCAGTACTTC.

The sample holds a few counts of this clone. CDR3 DNA: TGTGCCAGCAGCTTGTGGCAGGGGGCTTATTCACCCCTCCACTTT. Translating gives CASSLWQGAYSPLHF. This chain connects TRBV5-4 to TRBJ1-6; 8 positions match TRBD1. This CDR3 has 15 residues. The J segment lost 8 bases and the V segment lost 1 base, leaving 5 bases of the junction unmatched. CDR1 is SGHNT, CDR2 YYREEE, per germline (reference sequence).

The chain recombines TRBV28 with TRBJ2-3; 9 bases fit TRBD1. V dropped 5 bases and J dropped 12; count of bases not matched to a gene: 21. The CDR3 sequence is 17 residues long. The germline gives CDR1 MDHEN, CDR2 SYDVKM. The CDR3 sequence is CASSHSPRDRVMLVQYF. The CDR3 DNA reads as TGTGCCAGCAGTCACTCGCCCAGGGACAGGGTTATGTTGGTCCAGTATTTT.

The chain uses TRBV5-4 and TRBJ2-1; weak D call: TRBD1 (6 bases). The ends were cut back, 6 bases at V and 3 bases at J, with 19 bases in the middle. The CDR3 loop spans 16 amino acids. Germline CDR1 is SGHNT and CDR2 is YYREEE (reference sequence). The DNA for the CDR3 is TGTGCCAGCACCAAAGATGGGACATCCCTCTACAATGAGCAGTTCTTC. The encoded protein is CASTKDGTSLYNEQFF.

The chain combines TRBV28 with TRBJ1-2; 8 bases match TRBD1. Germline V gene lookup returns CDR1 MDHEN and CDR2 SYDVKM. The CDR3 runs to 18 residues. V was pared by 5 bases and J by 4 bases, with 18 bases of the junction left unmatched. The CDR3 DNA is TGTGCCAGCAGTCCCTTCTACTCTCCCAGGGGGCGATTCTATGGCTACACCTTC. Its translation is CASSPFYSPRGRFYGYTF.

On this clone itself: An end of the junction does not agree with germline; a read error may underlie this. The gene calls are TRBV5-4 and TRBJ2-5; D might be TRBD2 (6 bases). Per germline, CDR1 SGHNT and CDR2 YYREEE (reference sequence). The CDR3 loop spans 14 amino acids. CDR3 DNA sequence: TGTGCCAGCAGCTTCTTTGGGGGAGGAGAGGCCCAGTACTTC. Translation: CASSFFGGGEAQYF.

The J gene is TRBJ2-7, the V gene TRBV6-5, with 10 nucleotides matching TRBD1. The CDR3 is made up of 13 amino acids. The V gene end was trimmed by 5 bases and the J gene end by 7 bases; junction bases not matched to a gene: 5. Per the germline V gene, CDR1 is MNHEY and CDR2 is SVGAGI. This CDR3 is CASSRTGGREQYF. CDR3 coding DNA: TGTGCCAGCAGTCGGACAGGGGGAAGGGAGCAGTACTTC.

The gene calls are TRBV30 and TRBJ2-3; the match to TRBD2 covers 7 bases. Germline values: CDR1 GTSNPN, CDR2 SVGIG (reference sequence). The CDR3 extends over 16 amino acids. V trimming: 5 bases; J trimming: 1 base; junction bases outside the gene matches: 12. In DNA, the CDR3 is TGTGCCTGGTCCCGGGGAGGGTACCCCCGCACAGATACGCAGTATTTT. Translation gives CAWSRGGYPRTDTQYF.

The gene calls are TRBV5-4 and TRBJ2-1, with D unresolved. This CDR3 has 16 residues. V was clipped by 2 bases and J by 7 bases, with 19 bases between them. Germline V lookup: CDR1 SGHNT, CDR2 YYREEE (reference sequence). The DNA of the CDR3 is TGTGCCAGCAGCTTCCCTGGTAGCTCGGGTATGAATGAGCAGTTCTTC. This codes for CASSFPGSSGMNEQFF.

The V gene is TRBV6-1, the J gene TRBJ1-2, with a weak D call TRBD1 (6 bases). This CDR3 is 13 amino acids long. The V and J ends lost 6 bases and 0 bases respectively, with 8 bases between them. The V gene's germline CDR1 is MNHNS and CDR2 SASEGT. CDR3 region: CASRGQSNYGYTF. CDR3 bases: TGTGCCAGCAGAGGACAGTCTAACTATGGCTACACCTTC.

The genes are TRBV6-1 and TRBJ1-2; no definite D call. V lost 2 bases and J 4 bases, leaving 2 bases between the germline ends. Germline V gene sequence: CDR1 MNHNS, CDR2 SASEGT. The CDR3 is 11 residues long. The CDR3 bases are TGTGCCAGCAGTGAACTCTATGGCTACACCTTC. Protein sequence: CASSELYGYTF.

The chain carries TRBV19 and TRBJ1-4; 8 bases map to TRBD1. Germline V lookup: CDR1 LNHDA, CDR2 SQIVND (reference sequence). This CDR3 has 15 residues. J gave up 8 bases and V 5 bases, and 10 bases lay outside the gene matches. The CDR3 here is CASSDRDRPTEKLFF. CDR3 coding DNA: TGTGCCAGTAGTGACCGGGACAGGCCGACAGAAAAACTGTTTTTT.

The rearrangement joins TRBV7-2 to TRBJ2-1; TRBD2 matches at 8 bases. The CDR3 is made up of 15 amino acids. With 2 bases clipped from V and 8 bases from J, the junction kept 8 bases outside the gene matches. The germline CDR1 and CDR2 sequences are SGHTA and FQGNSA. Here the CDR3 reads CASSLIGGAGHEQFF. The CDR3 coding sequence is TGTGCCAGCAGCTTAATCGGGGGGGCCGGGCATGAGCAGTTCTTC.

This clone was detected a few times. The rearrangement links TRBV6-5 to TRBJ2-1, with TRBD2 as a possible D gene (5 bases). The CDR3 has 13 amino acids. V was clipped by 2 bases and J by 13 bases, with 15 bases between them. The germline CDR1 and CDR2 sequences are MNHEY and SVGAGI. DNA of the CDR3: TGTGCCAGCAGTTACGTGAGGACTGACCTCCAGTTCTTC. Translated, it gives CASSYVRTDLQFF.

The V call is TRBV4-1, the J call TRBJ1-2, with D unclear. The V and J ends lost 0 bases and 1 base respectively, with 9 bases between them. This CDR3 is 15 amino acids long. CDR1 MGHRA and CDR2 YSYEKL come from the germline V gene. The CDR3 bases are TGCGCCAGCAGCCAAGAAGACGGGAATAACTATGGCTACACCTTC. Amino acid sequence: CASSQEDGNNYGYTF.

The chain has TRBV11-2 and TRBJ1-3; no definite D call. Germline V gene data show CDR1 as SGHAT and CDR2 as FQNNGV. CDR3 size: 14 residues. Trimming removed 7 bases at V and 7 bases at J, with 17 bases between. The CDR3 DNA reads as TGTGCCAGCACCAGAGCTTCGGGTCACAACACCATATATTTT. Its translation: CASTRASGHNTIYF.

This clone showed up just a few times. The rearrangement links TRBV5-4 to TRBJ2-7; the D gene is possibly TRBD1 (5 bases). This CDR3 is 13 amino acids long. Germline CDR1 is SGHNT and CDR2 is YYREEE (reference sequence). Deletions cut 3 bases from V and 0 bases from J, with 7 bases between. CDR3 protein: CASSSTGSYEQYF. CDR3 DNA: TGTGCCAGCAGCTCTACAGGCTCCTACGAGCAGTACTTC.

The V gene is TRBV11-2, the J gene TRBJ2-7; a possible D gene is TRBD1 (6 bases). Per germline, CDR1 SGHAT and CDR2 FQNNGV. This CDR3 is 16 amino acids long. V was cut by 2 bases and J by 0 bases, with 14 bases left in between. The chain's CDR3 is CASSLYWTESSYEQYF. DNA for the CDR3: TGTGCCAGCAGCTTATACTGGACAGAGAGCTCCTACGAGCAGTACTTC.